This entry lists 32 T cell receptor beta chains sequenced from one sample in a study of tumor-infiltrating lymphocytes in primary liver carcinoma. Blood RNA came from unsorted whole blood; germline DNA was also extracted. TCR beta cDNA came from roughly 550 ng total RNA, primed with a constant-region primer. Libraries for TCR beta were built through three nested multiplex PCR rounds, which together made up a slightly modified ARM-PCR procedure. Researchers ran the first two PCR rounds for roughly 11 cycles each with TRBV1-TRBV30 forward primers and a C-beta reverse primer. Each CDR3 protein gets one entry after TCRdb re-called the multiplex PCR reads with MiXCR. Here the sample spans 300,000 to 350,000 distinct CDR3 sequences, less than 65% being singletons. The specimen sequenced was peripheral blood. The receptors were gathered from a man aged 35 to 55 with primary liver carcinoma and hepatitis B virus infection.

A note on this clonotype: A read error may produce the germline difference seen at one junction end. The rearrangement joins TRBV11-2 to TRBJ1-4; 8 bases map to TRBD1. The germline gives CDR1 SGHAT, CDR2 FQNNGV. The CDR3 is 14 amino acids. DNA for the CDR3: TGTACCAGCAGCCTTAACAGGGGGAATGAAAAACTGTTTTTT. It translates to CTSSLNRGNEKLFF. Using reference TRBV11-2 and TRBJ1-4 for the parts outside the CDR3, the full variable domain is EAGVAQSPRYKIIEKRQSVAFWCNPISGHATLYWYQQILGQGPKLLIQFQNNGVVDDSQLPKDRFSAERLKGVDSTLKIQPAKLEDSAVYLCTSSLNRGNEKLFFGSGTQLSVL.

Comment on this clonotype: Sequence at one end of the junction differs from germline and may be a read error. The CDR3 DNA reads as TGTGCCAGCAGTGAAGCGCTGACTAGCAATCAGCTCCAGCATTTT. It is translated as CASSEALTSNQLQHF. The chain combines TRBV6-1 with TRBJ1-5; D is undetermined. Germline lookup yields CDR1 MNHNS and CDR2 SASEGT. This CDR3 region has 15 residues.

As regards this clonotype: The junction and the germline gene differ at one end; a read error may be behind it. The V call is TRBV5-5, the J call TRBJ1-1; 10 bases are a match to TRBD1. The CDR3 length is 16 residues. Germline assignment: CDR1 SGHKS and CDR2 YYEKEE (reference sequence). The CDR3: CASSLGQGATDTEALF. CDR3 nucleotide sequence: TGTGCCAGCAGCTTGGGACAGGGGGCGACGGACACTGAAGCTCTCTTT.

The chain employs TRBV6-5 and TRBJ2-1; 7 bases map to TRBD2. The V and J ends lost 7 bases and 0 bases, in that order; junction bases with no gene match: 6. Germline lookup yields CDR1 MNHEY and CDR2 SVGAGI. CDR3 length: 15 amino acids. CDR3 residues: CASKRGESSYNEQFF. CDR3 coding DNA: TGTGCCAGCAAACGGGGGGAGAGCTCCTACAATGAGCAGTTCTTC.

On this clonotype itself: Just one base apart from a much larger clone, this may be a read error. This chain uses TRBV6-2 or TRBV6-3 with TRBJ2-7, with D perhaps TRBD2 (6 bases). Germline CDR1 and CDR2: MNHEY and SVGEGT. CDR3 length: 18 amino acids. The chain's CDR3 is CASCYSSRGSGSSYEQYF. Here the CDR3 DNA reads TGTGCCAGCTGTTACTCTTCACGGGGTAGCGGAAGCTCCTACGAGCAGTACTTC.

About this clonotype: One end of the junction fails to match germline, which may point to a read error. The rearrangement joins TRBV11-2 to TRBJ2-3; 10 nucleotides line up with TRBD2. There are 16 residues in the CDR3. Germline CDR1 and CDR2: SGHAT and FQNNGV. The CDR3 loop is CASSLNGTSGTDAQYF. The DNA for the CDR3 is TGTGCCAGCAGCTTAAACGGCACTAGCGGGACAGATGCGCAGTATTTT.

Concerning this clonotype itself: Germline is not matched at one junction end, which may reflect a read error. The chain has TRBV5-1 and TRBJ1-1, with a possible D match to TRBD1 (5 bases). CDR1 is SGHRS and CDR2 is YFSETQ in the germline V gene. The CDR3 sequence is 15 residues long. The CDR3 DNA reads as TGCGCCAACAGCTTGTTAGGAGGGGTGAACACTGAAGCTTTCTTT. Translation gives CANSLLGGVNTEAFF. The full variable domain, in which reference TRBV5-1 and TRBJ1-1 provide the parts outside the CDR3, is KAGVTQTPRYLIKTRGQQVTLSCSPISGHRSVSWYQQTPGQGLQFLFEYFSETQRNKGNFPGRFSGRQFSNSRSEMNVSTLELGDSALYLCANSLLGGVNTEAFFGQGTRLTVV.

Comments on this clonotype: This sequence may be a read error, since a much larger clone differs from it by one base. V and J are TRBV6-6 and TRBJ2-7, with a tentative D call TRBD2 (7 bases). This CDR3 region has 15 residues. The germline V gene has CDR1 MNHNY and CDR2 SVGAGI (reference sequence). V lost 0 bases to trimming and J lost 6 bases, with 15 bases between them. CDR3 DNA sequence: TGTGCCAGCAGTTACTCGAAAGGGGGGGCCTGCGAGCAGTACTTC. Protein sequence: CASSYSKGGACEQYF.

J is TRBJ1-1 and V is TRBV11-2; D perhaps matches TRBD1 (5 bases). Germline V gene lookup returns CDR1 SGHAT and CDR2 FQNNGV. The CDR3 length is 14 residues. Trimming took off 7 bases at V and 0 bases at J, with 12 bases between the two ends. For the CDR3, the DNA is TGTGCCAGCAACCAGACAGAAATGAACACTGAAGCTTTCTTT. Encoded protein: CASNQTEMNTEAFF.

The chain employs TRBV11-1 and TRBJ2-7; D unclear. This CDR3 has 15 residues. In germline, CDR1 is SGHAT, CDR2 FQDESV (reference sequence). V lost 1 base to trimming and J lost 1 base, with 11 bases between them. In DNA form, the CDR3 reads TGTGCCAGCAGCTTAGGACGGCGGTTATCCTACGAGCAGTACTTC. Translation: CASSLGRRLSYEQYF.

This clonotype was observed a few times. One end of the junction is discordant with germline, which a read error may explain. The V call is TRBV20-1, the J call TRBJ2-3; D uncertain. CDR1 and CDR2 from the germline V gene are DFQATT and SNEGSKA (reference sequence). The CDR3 consists of 8 residues. This chain's CDR3 is CSANPTDF. CDR3 nucleotides: TGCAGTGCTAACCCCACGGATTTT.

The sample holds many counts of this clonotype. This chain joins TRBV29-1 and TRBJ2-6; D remains unclear. V lost 0 bases to trimming and J lost 2 bases, with 8 bases between them. The germline gives CDR1 SQVTM, CDR2 ANQGSEA. This CDR3 comprises 15 residues. The CDR3: CSVEEGPPGANVLTF. CDR3 coding DNA: TGCAGCGTTGAAGAAGGCCCCCCTGGGGCCAACGTCCTGACTTTC.

As for this clonotype: A much bigger clone sits one base away, suggesting this may be a read error. The chain carries TRBV6-2 or TRBV6-3 and TRBJ2-7, with no clear D. This CDR3 contains 16 residues. Germline CDR1 MNHEY, CDR2 SVGEGT. The CDR3 DNA is TGTGCCAGCACCCAGTTTCCGGGTCTCACCCGATACGAGCAGTGCTTC. This translates into CASTQFPGLTRYEQCF.

This clonotype was observed at least ten times. V gene TRBV6-5 combines with J gene TRBJ2-7; TRBD1 matches 7 bases. CDR3 length: 15 residues. Per germline, CDR1 MNHEY and CDR2 SVGAGI. Trimming took 0 bases from V and 3 from J; bases not matched to a gene: 5. Here the CDR3 DNA reads TGTGCCAGCAGTTACTCCCTTCAGGGGGTCTACGAGCAGTACTTC. Amino acid sequence: CASSYSLQGVYEQYF.

This clonotype showed up many times. This chain uses TRBV4-2 with TRBJ2-1; 7 bases agree with TRBD2. Trimming cost V 4 bases and J 4 bases; bases outside gene matches: 7. The CDR3 is made up of 15 amino acids. Germline CDR1 and CDR2: LGHNA and YNFKEQ. CDR3 bases: TGTGCCAGCAGCCCGTCTAGCGGTTCTTACAATGAGCAGTTCTTC. It specifies CASSPSSGSYNEQFF.

This clonotype was observed at least ten times. The chain couples TRBV12-3 or TRBV12-4 to TRBJ2-4; 14 nucleotides line up with TRBD2. The CDR3 consists of 19 residues. J gave up 3 bases and V 2 bases, and 9 bases lay outside the gene matches. CDR3 loop: CASSLSPGLAGEIKNIQYF. CDR3 DNA sequence: TGTGCCAGCAGTTTATCGCCGGGACTAGCGGGAGAGATCAAAAACATTCAGTACTTC.

The J gene is TRBJ2-3, the V gene TRBV11-3, with 8 bases identical to TRBD2. This CDR3 spans 16 amino acids. Germline V gene lookup returns CDR1 SGHNT and CDR2 YENEEA. CDR3 sequence (DNA): TGTGTCAACAGCTTAGACAGCGGGGGTATAACAGATACGCAGTATTTT. It yields the protein CVNSLDSGGITDTQYF.

This clonotype has at least ten counts. DNA for the CDR3: TGCAGCGTCGCTGGGACGGGGGATTCACCCCTCCACTTT. Its translation is CSVAGTGDSPLHF. This chain links TRBV29-1 with TRBJ1-6, with a weak D call TRBD1 (5 bases). Trimming left V 6 bases short and J 8 bases short, with 14 bases between. Germline CDR1 and CDR2: SQVTM and ANQGSEA. There are 13 residues in the CDR3.

This clonotype showed up just a few times. The rearrangement links TRBV5-1 to TRBJ2-2, with 7 bases matching TRBD2. With V trimmed by 5 bases and J by 6 bases, 7 bases remained unmatched. The germline CDR1 and CDR2 sequences are SGHRS and YFSETQ. There are 14 residues in the CDR3. CDR3 in amino acids: CASRKAGLSGELFF. The CDR3 DNA reads TGCGCCAGCAGGAAAGCGGGGCTCTCCGGGGAGCTGTTTTTT.

About this clonotype itself: A read error may be the cause here, since a much bigger clone is one base away. This chain joins TRBV5-4 and TRBJ2-1; TRBD2 aligns across 8 bases. The germline CDR1 and CDR2 sequences are SGHNT and YYREEE (reference sequence). The CDR3 has 15 amino acids. The CDR3 DNA follows: TGTGCCAGCAGCTTGGACGGGGGGGCCTACAATGAGAAGTTCTTC. Its translation: CASSLDGGAYNEKFF.

The CDR3 sequence is CAWSVGGASYNEQFF. The CDR3 DNA is TGTGCCTGGAGTGTAGGCGGGGCCTCCTACAATGAGCAGTTCTTC. The chain couples TRBV30 to TRBJ2-1; D might be TRBD2 (6 bases). The germline V gene has CDR1 GTSNPN and CDR2 SVGIG (reference sequence). The CDR3 runs 15 residues. Trimming removed 0 bases at V and 0 bases at J, with 9 bases between.

This rearrangement joins TRBV30 to TRBJ1-1, with 7 bases fitting TRBD1. CDR1 GTSNPN and CDR2 SVGIG come from the germline V gene (reference sequence). After removal of 3 bases from V and 2 bases from J, the junction contained 6 bases not matched to a gene. This CDR3 is built from 14 residues. The CDR3 sequence: CAWSAGTANTEAFF. The CDR3 bases are TGTGCCTGGAGCGCCGGGACAGCTAACACTGAAGCTTTCTTT. The full variable domain, in which reference TRBV30 and TRBJ1-1 provide the parts outside the CDR3, is SQTIHQWPATLVQPVGSPLSLECTVEGTSNPNLYWYRQAAGRGLQLLFYSVGIGQISSEVPQNLSASRPQDRQFILSSKKLLLSDSGFYLCAWSAGTANTEAFFGQGTRLTVV.

On this clonotype itself: A much larger clone lies a single base off, so this may be a read error. The V call is TRBV4-1, the J call TRBJ2-2; the D gene is possibly TRBD2 (6 bases). Trimming took 2 bases from V and 6 from J, leaving 16 bases between them. Germline CDR1 and CDR2: MGHRA and YSYEKL. CDR3 length: 16 residues. The CDR3 coding sequence is TGCGCCAGCAGCCAACGGACTAACTTAAGAGCCGGGGAGCTGTTTTTT. As protein: CASSQRTNLRAGELFF.

The chain joins TRBV11-2 to TRBJ2-7; D may be TRBD1 (5 bases). The CDR3 spans 12 residues. V lost 7 bases and J lost 7, with 14 bases in between. CDR1 is SGHAT, CDR2 FQNNGV, per germline. Written as DNA, the CDR3 is TGTGCCAGCAACTTGGGGCTTAGTGAGCAGTACTTC. Translated: CASNLGLSEQYF.

This clonotype was detected only a few times. The chain joins TRBV4-2 to TRBJ2-7; TRBD2 agrees at 12 bases. CDR3 length equals 14 residues. V dropped 1 base and J dropped 6; count of bases not matched to a gene: 1. Germline assignment: CDR1 LGHNA and CDR2 YNFKEQ. The CDR3 region is CASSQGLAGVEQYF. As DNA, the CDR3 is TGTGCCAGCAGCCAAGGACTAGCGGGAGTCGAGCAGTACTTC.

At least ten counts were recorded for this clonotype. This rearrangement joins TRBV6-1 to TRBJ1-5; tentative D call: TRBD1 (5 bases). Germline lookup yields CDR1 MNHNS and CDR2 SASEGT. The ends were cut back, 6 bases at V and 0 bases at J, with 12 bases in the middle. CDR3 size: 15 residues. In nucleotides, the CDR3 is TGTGCCAGCAGCGACTCAGGGAGTAGCAATCAGCCCCAGCATTTT. Encoded protein: CASSDSGSSNQPQHF.

This clonotype occurred a few times. Since a much larger clone is just one base distant, this may be a read error. V and J are TRBV12-3 or TRBV12-4 and TRBJ1-1, with no clear D. This CDR3 contains 11 residues. V lost 6 bases to trimming and J lost 2 bases, with 4 bases between them. Written as DNA, the CDR3 is TGTGCCAGCAGGTGTAACACTGAAGCTTTCTTT. Translation: CASRCNTEAFF.

The chain carries TRBV4-1 and TRBJ2-7; TRBD1 matches 11 bases. The CDR3 loop spans 14 amino acids. The V gene's germline CDR1 is MGHRA and CDR2 YSYEKL. With 3 bases clipped from V and 5 bases from J, the junction kept 3 bases outside the gene matches. CDR3: CASSQGQGDHEQYF. CDR3 DNA sequence: TGCGCCAGCAGCCAGGGACAGGGGGACCACGAGCAGTACTTC.

This clonotype was observed a handful of times. Relative to the germline gene, one junction end is altered; a read error may explain this. The J gene is TRBJ1-5, the V gene TRBV6-5, with 8 bases identical to TRBD1. The CDR3 contains 14 residues. Germline assignment: CDR1 MNHEY and CDR2 SVGAGI. The CDR3 region has the DNA TGTGCCAGCAGTAAGGCAGGGGGCAATCAGTCCCAGCATTTT. It encodes CASSKAGGNQSQHF.

Many counts were recorded for this clonotype. The chain carries TRBV6-5 and TRBJ1-5; 8 bases line up with TRBD1. Germline-derived CDR1 and CDR2 are MNHEY and SVGAGI. Losses at the gene ends were 5 bases for V and 7 bases for J; bases not matched to a gene: 13. This CDR3 has 16 amino acids. The CDR3, as DNA: TGTGCCAGCAGTCAACGGTCTGGACAGGGACGGCAGCCCCAGCATTTT. It translates to CASSQRSGQGRQPQHF.

This clonotype has only a few counts. The V and J genes are TRBV30 and TRBJ1-4, with D unclear. Looked up from germline, CDR1 is GTSNPN and CDR2 is SVGIG (reference sequence). Trimming left V 1 base short and J 8 bases short, with 14 bases between. The CDR3 length is 14 residues. The CDR3 loop is CAWSDNTAGEKLFF. CDR3 coding DNA: TGTGCCTGGAGTGATAATACCGCTGGGGAAAAACTGTTTTTT.

On this clonotype: At one boundary the junction diverges from the germline segment, which might be a read error. J is TRBJ2-7 and V is TRBV12-3 or TRBV12-4, with D uncertain. The CDR3 sequence is 13 residues long. CDR3 sequence reads: CASSLQDSYKQYF. In DNA, the CDR3 is TGTGCCAGCAGTTTACAGGATTCCTACAAGCAGTACTTC.